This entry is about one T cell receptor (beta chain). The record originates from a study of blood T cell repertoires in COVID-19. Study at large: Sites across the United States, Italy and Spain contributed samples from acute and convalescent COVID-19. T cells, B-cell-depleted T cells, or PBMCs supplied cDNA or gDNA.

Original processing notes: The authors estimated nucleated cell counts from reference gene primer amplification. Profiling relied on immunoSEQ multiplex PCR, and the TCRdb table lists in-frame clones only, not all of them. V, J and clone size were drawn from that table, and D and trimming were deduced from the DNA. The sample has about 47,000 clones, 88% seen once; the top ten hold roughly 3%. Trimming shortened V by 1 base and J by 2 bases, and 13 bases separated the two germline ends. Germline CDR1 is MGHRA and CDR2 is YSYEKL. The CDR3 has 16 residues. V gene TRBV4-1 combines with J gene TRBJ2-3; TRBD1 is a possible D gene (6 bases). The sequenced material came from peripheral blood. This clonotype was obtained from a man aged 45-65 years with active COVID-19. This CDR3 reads CASSQGGQGLTDTQYF. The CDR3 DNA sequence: TGCGCCAGCAGCCAAGGAGGGCAGGGGCTCACAGATACGCAGTATTTT.